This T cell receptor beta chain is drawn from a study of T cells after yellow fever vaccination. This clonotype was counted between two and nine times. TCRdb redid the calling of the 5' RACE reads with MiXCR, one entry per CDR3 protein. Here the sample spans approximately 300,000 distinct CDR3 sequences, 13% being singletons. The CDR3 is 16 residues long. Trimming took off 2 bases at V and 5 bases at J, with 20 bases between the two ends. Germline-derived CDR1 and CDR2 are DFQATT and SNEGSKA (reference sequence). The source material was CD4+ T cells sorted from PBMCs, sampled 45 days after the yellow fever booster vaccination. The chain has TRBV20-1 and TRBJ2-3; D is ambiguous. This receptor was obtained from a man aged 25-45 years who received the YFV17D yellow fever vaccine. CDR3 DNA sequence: TGCAGTGCTAGATCGTGGTCCTTAATGGAAGTAGATACGCAGTATTTT. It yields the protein CSARSWSLMEVDTQYF.